This T cell receptor beta chain was captured by sequencing in a study of shared clonotypes between healthy human individuals. General observations from the study: Memory subsets generally showed lower estimated richness than naive subsets.

CD45RO-negative, CCR7-positively selected cells formed the naive CD8 fraction, excluding terminally differentiated effector memory CD45RA+ cells. The run depth of the assay was deep. The protocol was immunoSEQ multiplex PCR, while the TCRdb copy is restricted to in-frame clones and leaves out a portion. The sample lists roughly 810,000 clones; approximately 96% were seen once. The CDR3 is 13 residues long. CDR1 is MNHEY, CDR2 SVGAGI, per germline. Trimming left V 6 bases short and J 8 bases short, with 16 bases between. On this clone itself: Its antigen remains unknown.

The sequenced material came from naive CD8+ T cells sorted from blood. V gene TRBV6-5 combines with J gene TRBJ1-1, with D tentatively TRBD1 (5 bases). The clonotype originates from a man aged 30 to 45 in good health. CDR3 amino acids: CASSPGVASEAFF. CDR3 coding DNA: TGTGCCAGCAGCCCGGGGGTAGCTAGCGAAGCTTTCTTT.